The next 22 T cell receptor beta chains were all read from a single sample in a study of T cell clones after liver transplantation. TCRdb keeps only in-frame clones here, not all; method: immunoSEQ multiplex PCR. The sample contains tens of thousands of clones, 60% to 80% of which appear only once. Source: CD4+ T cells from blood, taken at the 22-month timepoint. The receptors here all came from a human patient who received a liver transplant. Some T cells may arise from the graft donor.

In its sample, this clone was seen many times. In nucleotides, the CDR3 is TGTGCCAGCAGTGATGGTCCTGGGGAGACTGAAGCTTTCTTT. This codes for CASSDGPGETEAFF. The V call is TRBV2, the J call TRBJ1-1, with D uncertain. The CDR3 spans 14 residues. Germline CDR1 and CDR2: SNHLY and FYNNEI. V lost 3 bases to trimming and J lost 5 bases, with 13 bases between them.

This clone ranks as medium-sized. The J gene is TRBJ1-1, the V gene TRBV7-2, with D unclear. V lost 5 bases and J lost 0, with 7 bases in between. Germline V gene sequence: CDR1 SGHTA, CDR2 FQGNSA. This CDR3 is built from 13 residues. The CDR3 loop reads CASSNGVNTEAFF. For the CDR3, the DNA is TGTGCCAGCAGCAACGGGGTGAACACTGAAGCTTTCTTT.

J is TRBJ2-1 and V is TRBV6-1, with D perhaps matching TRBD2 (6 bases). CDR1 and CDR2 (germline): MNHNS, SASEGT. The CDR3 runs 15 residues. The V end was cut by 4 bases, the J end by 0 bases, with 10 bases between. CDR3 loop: CASSATSVSYNEQFF. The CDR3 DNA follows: TGTGCCAGCAGTGCGACTAGTGTCTCCTACAATGAGCAGTTCTTC.

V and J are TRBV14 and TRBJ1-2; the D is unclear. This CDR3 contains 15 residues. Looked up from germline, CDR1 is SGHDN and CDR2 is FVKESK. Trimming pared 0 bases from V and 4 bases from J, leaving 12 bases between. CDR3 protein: CASSQEGRYGYGYTF. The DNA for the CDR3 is TGTGCCAGCAGCCAAGAAGGGAGGTATGGCTATGGCTACACCTTC.

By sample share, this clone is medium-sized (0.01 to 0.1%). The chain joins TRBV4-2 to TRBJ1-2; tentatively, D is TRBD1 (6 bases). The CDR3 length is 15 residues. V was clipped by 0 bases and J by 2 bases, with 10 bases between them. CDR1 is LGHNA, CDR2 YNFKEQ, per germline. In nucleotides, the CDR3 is TGTGCCAGCAGCCAAGACAGGGGTATGAACTATGGCTACACCTTC. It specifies CASSQDRGMNYGYTF.

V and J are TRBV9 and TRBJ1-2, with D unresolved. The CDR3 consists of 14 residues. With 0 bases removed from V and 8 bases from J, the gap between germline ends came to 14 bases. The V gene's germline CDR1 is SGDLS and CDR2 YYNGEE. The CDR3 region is CASSVERSSGGYTF. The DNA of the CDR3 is TGTGCCAGCAGCGTAGAAAGATCCTCGGGGGGCTACACCTTC.

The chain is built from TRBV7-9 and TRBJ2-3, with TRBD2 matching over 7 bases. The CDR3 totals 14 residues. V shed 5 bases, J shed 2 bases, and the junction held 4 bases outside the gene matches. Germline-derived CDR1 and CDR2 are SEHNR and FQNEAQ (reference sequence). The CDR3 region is CASSVGGFTDTQYF. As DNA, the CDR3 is TGTGCCAGCAGCGTCGGGGGGTTCACAGATACGCAGTATTTT.

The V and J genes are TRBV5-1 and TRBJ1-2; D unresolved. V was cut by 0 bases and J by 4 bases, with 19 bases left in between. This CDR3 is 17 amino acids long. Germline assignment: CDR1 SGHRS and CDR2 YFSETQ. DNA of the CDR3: TGCGCCAGCAGCTTGGCCCTTAATGGTCAGGTTGGCTATGGCTACACCTTC. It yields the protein CASSLALNGQVGYGYTF. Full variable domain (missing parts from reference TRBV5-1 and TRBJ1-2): KAGVTQTPRYLIKTRGQQVTLSCSPISGHRSVSWYQQTPGQGLQFLFEYFSETQRNKGNFPGRFSGRQFSNSRSEMNVSTLELGDSALYLCASSLALNGQVGYGYTFGSGTRLTVV.

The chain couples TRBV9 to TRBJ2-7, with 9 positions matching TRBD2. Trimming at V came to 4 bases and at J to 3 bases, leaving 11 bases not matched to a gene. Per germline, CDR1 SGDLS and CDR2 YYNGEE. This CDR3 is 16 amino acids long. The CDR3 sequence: CASSPRSGGRGYEQYF. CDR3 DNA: TGTGCCAGCAGCCCGCGTAGCGGGGGCAGGGGCTACGAGCAGTACTTC.

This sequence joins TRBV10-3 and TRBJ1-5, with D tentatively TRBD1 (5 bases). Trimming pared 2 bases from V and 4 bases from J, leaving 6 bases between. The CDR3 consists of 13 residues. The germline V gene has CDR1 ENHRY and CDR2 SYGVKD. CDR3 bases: TGTGCCATCAGTGAGGCAGGGAATCAGCCCCAGCATTTT. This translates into CAISEAGNQPQHF.

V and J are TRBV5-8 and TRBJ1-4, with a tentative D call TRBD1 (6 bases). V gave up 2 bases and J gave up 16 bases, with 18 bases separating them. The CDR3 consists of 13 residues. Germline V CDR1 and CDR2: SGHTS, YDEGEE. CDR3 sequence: CASSFSHREGKFF. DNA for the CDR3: TGTGCCAGCAGCTTCTCCCACAGGGAGGGGAAGTTTTTT. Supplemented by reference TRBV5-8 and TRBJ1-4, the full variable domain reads EAGVTQSPTHLIKTRGQQATLRCSPISGHTSVYWYQQALGLGLQFLLWYDEGEERNRGNFPPRFSGRQFPNYSSELNVNALELEDSALYLCASSFSHREGKFFGSGTQLSVL.

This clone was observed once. CDR3 DNA: TGTGCCAGCTCATCACAGGGGGCTGGTACTGAAGCTTTCTTT. This codes for CASSSQGAGTEAFF. The chain carries TRBV18 and TRBJ1-1; 9 positions agree with TRBD1. The germline gives CDR1 KGHSH, CDR2 LQKENI. The CDR3 has 14 residues. With 5 bases clipped from V and 5 bases from J, the junction kept 6 bases outside the gene matches.

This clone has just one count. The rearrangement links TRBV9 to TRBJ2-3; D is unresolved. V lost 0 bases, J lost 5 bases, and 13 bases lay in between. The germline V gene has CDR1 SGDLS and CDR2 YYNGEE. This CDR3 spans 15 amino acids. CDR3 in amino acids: CASSVVGSYEDTQYF. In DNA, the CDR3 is TGTGCCAGCAGCGTAGTTGGATCGTATGAAGATACGCAGTATTTT.

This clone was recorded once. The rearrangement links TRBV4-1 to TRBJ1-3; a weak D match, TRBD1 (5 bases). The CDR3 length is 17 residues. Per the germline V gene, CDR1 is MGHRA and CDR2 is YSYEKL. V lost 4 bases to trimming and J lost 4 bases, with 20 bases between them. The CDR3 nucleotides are TGCGCCAGCAGCCTTTCCGGACTGGGGCGCTCCGGAAACACCATATATTTT. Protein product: CASSLSGLGRSGNTIYF.

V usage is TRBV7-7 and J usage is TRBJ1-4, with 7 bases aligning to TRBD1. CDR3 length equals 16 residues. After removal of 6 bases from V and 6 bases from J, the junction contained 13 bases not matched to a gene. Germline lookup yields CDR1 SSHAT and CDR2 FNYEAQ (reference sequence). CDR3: CASSQGVGGLDEKLFF. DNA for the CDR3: TGTGCCAGCAGTCAGGGGGTAGGGGGCCTCGATGAAAAACTGTTTTTT.

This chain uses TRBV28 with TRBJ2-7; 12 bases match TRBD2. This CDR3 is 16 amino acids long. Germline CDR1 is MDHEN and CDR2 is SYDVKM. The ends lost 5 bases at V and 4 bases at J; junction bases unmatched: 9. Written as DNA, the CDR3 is TGTGCCAGCAGTAGCCCTAGCGGGGGGGCCTGGTACGAGCAGTACTTC. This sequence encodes CASSSPSGGAWYEQYF.

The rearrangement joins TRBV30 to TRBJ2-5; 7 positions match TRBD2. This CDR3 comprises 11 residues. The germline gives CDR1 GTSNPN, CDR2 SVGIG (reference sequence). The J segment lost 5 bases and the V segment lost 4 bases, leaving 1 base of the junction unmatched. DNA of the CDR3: TGTGCCTGGACGGGGGGTGAGACCCAGTACTTC. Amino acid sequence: CAWTGGETQYF.

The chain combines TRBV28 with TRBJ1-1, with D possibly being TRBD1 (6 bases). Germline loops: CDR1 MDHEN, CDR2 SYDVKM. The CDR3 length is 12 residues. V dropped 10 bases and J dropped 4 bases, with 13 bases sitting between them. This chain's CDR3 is CATITGATEAFF. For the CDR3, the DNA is TGTGCCACCATCACGGGGGCCACTGAAGCTTTCTTT.

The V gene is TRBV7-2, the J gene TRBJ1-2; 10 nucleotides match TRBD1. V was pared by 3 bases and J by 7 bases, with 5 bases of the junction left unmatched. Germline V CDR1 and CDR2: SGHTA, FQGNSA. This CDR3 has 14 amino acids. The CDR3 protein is CASSFGTGEFGYTF. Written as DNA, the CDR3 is TGTGCCAGCAGCTTCGGGACAGGGGAGTTTGGCTACACCTTC.

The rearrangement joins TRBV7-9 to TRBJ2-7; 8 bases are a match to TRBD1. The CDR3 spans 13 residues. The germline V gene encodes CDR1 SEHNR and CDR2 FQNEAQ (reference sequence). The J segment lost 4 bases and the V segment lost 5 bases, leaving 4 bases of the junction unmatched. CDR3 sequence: CASSPTGGYEQYF. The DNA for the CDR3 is TGTGCCAGCAGCCCTACAGGGGGTTACGAGCAGTACTTC.

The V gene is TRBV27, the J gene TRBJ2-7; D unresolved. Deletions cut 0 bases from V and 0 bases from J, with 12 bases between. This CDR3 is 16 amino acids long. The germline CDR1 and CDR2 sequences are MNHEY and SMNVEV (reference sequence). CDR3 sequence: CASSLSGRMSSYEQYF. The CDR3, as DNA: TGTGCCAGCAGTTTATCGGGCAGGATGAGCTCCTACGAGCAGTACTTC.

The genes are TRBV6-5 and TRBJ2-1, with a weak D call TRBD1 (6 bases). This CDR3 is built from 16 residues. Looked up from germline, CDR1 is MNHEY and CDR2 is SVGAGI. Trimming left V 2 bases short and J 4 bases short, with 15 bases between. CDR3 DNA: TGTGCCAGCAGTTACGGCACAGGGCCACTTTACAATGAGCAGTTCTTC. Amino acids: CASSYGTGPLYNEQFF.